This TCR beta chain was sequenced for a study of T cells expressing NK-cell markers. The wider study: All TCR beta repertoires analysed originated from sorted CD3+CD56+NKG2C+, CD3+CD56+NKG2C- and CD3+CD56-NKG2C+ T cells. The authors sequenced eight donors, of whom seven were HCMV-seropositive and one was seronegative.

CDR1 and CDR2 from the germline V gene are KGHDR and SFDVKD. The CDR3 has 12 amino acids. From the 5' RACE reads, TCRdb lists one entry per CDR3 protein and no DNA. This listing includes 150,000 or so distinct CDR3 sequences. This receptor was identified in a woman between 45 and 60 years old in good health. The specimen was blood T cells: a sorted CD56 or NKG2C T cell subset, CD4+ or CD8+ T cells, or bulk PBMC T cells (not recorded which). The chain uses TRBV24-1 and TRBJ2-7; as DNA is missing, the TRBD1 call by TCRdb cannot be tested. CDR3 region: CAKGQGHHEQYF.